The 27 T cell receptor beta chains below all came from one sample that was sequenced in a study of blood T cell repertoires in COVID-19 (dated by TCRdb to 2018 to 2021). Library preparation employed the immunoSEQ multiplex PCR assay. TCRdb took over this immuneACCESS table, retaining in-frame rearrangements with V and J assigned. Such tables are incomplete; in checked studies, under half of the missing clones stem from an unresolved V gene, and the remainder is unexplained. The sample table lists about 350,000 clones, 88% of them with a count of one. Of the sample, over 1% falls within the top ten clones. Sequencing used PBMCs or T cells enriched from blood (not recorded which). The origin of the receptors is a woman between 25 and 40 years old who had been exposed to COVID-19.

The chain combines TRBV18 with TRBJ1-5, with D possibly TRBD1 on 6 matching bases. The CDR3 has 18 amino acids. V was pared by 2 bases and J by 4 bases, with 21 bases between. From germline, CDR1 is KGHSH and CDR2 LQKENI. This chain's CDR3 is CASSPLAGEGHLNQPQHF. CDR3 in DNA: TGTGCCAGCTCACCATTGGCAGGGGAAGGGCATCTGAATCAGCCCCAGCATTTT.

The V gene is TRBV7-9, the J gene TRBJ2-1; TRBD1 aligns across 8 bases. Trimming at V came to 4 bases and at J to 0 bases, leaving 5 bases not matched to a gene. Germline loops: CDR1 SEHNR, CDR2 FQNEAQ (reference sequence). The CDR3 extends over 16 amino acids. The CDR3, as DNA: TGTGCCAGCAGCTCACCAGGGGGCTTCTCCTACAATGAGCAGTTCTTC. Encoded protein: CASSSPGGFSYNEQFF.

V gene TRBV11-2 combines with J gene TRBJ1-1; D not certain. Germline loops: CDR1 SGHAT, CDR2 FQNNGV. The ends were cut back, 3 bases at V and 3 bases at J, with 11 bases in the middle. The CDR3 runs to 14 residues. The CDR3 is CASSFNPGDTEAFF. In DNA form, the CDR3 reads TGTGCCAGCAGCTTCAATCCCGGGGACACTGAAGCTTTCTTT.

J is TRBJ1-1 and V is TRBV6-5; TRBD1 agrees at 9 bases. Trimming took 6 bases from V and 3 from J; bases not matched to a gene: 5. This CDR3 is 14 amino acids long. Germline loops: CDR1 MNHEY, CDR2 SVGAGI. The CDR3 here is CASSSGQGYTEAFF. CDR3 nucleotides: TGTGCCAGCAGCTCCGGACAGGGGTACACTGAAGCTTTCTTT.

This chain links TRBV7-6 with TRBJ2-1, with D maybe TRBD1 (6 bases). Per the germline V gene, CDR1 is SGHVS and CDR2 is FNYEAQ. V lost 4 bases, J lost 7 bases, and 20 bases lay in between. This CDR3 has 16 amino acids. CDR3 DNA: TGTGCCAGCAGCTCTCCCGGGACACCCACTTTAAATGAGCAGTTCTTC. Amino acids: CASSSPGTPTLNEQFF.

The chain links TRBV7-9 to TRBJ2-1; D uncertain. The CDR3 extends over 16 amino acids. Germline V CDR1 and CDR2: SEHNR, FQNEAQ (reference sequence). Deletions cut 4 bases from V and 0 bases from J, with 13 bases between. For the CDR3, the DNA is TGTGCCAGCAGCTCAACCGACACGAGCTCCTACAATGAGCAGTTCTTC. This codes for CASSSTDTSSYNEQFF.

The chain couples TRBV5-6 to TRBJ2-1; 10 nucleotides match TRBD1. V shed 4 bases and J 6 bases; nucleotides not matched to a gene: 4. Germline loops: CDR1 SGHDT, CDR2 YYEEEE. This CDR3 is built from 14 residues. The CDR3 loop is CASSPRDRGNEQFF. CDR3 DNA: TGTGCCAGCAGCCCTAGGGACAGGGGCAATGAGCAGTTCTTC.

This clone showed up just once. The chain employs TRBV28 and TRBJ1-2; no clear D gene. The germline V gene has CDR1 MDHEN and CDR2 SYDVKM. V was pared by 6 bases and J by 2 bases, with 13 bases between. This CDR3 has 14 amino acids. CDR3: CASSPDYNNYGYTF. The CDR3 region has the DNA TGTGCCAGCAGCCCAGACTACAACAACTATGGCTACACCTTC.

The rearrangement joins TRBV14 to TRBJ2-7; no clear D. The CDR3 loop spans 11 amino acids. CDR1 and CDR2 from the germline V gene are SGHDN and FVKESK. The V end was cut by 8 bases, the J end by 3 bases, with 8 bases between. The CDR3 sequence is CASRSDYEQYF. CDR3 sequence (DNA): TGTGCCAGCCGGTCCGACTACGAGCAGTACTTC.

The chain uses TRBV30 and TRBJ2-5; D is tentatively TRBD1 or TRBD2 (5 bases each). The CDR3 spans 15 residues. CDR1 is GTSNPN and CDR2 is SVGIG in the germline V gene (reference sequence). V dropped 5 bases and J dropped 5 bases, with 21 bases sitting between them. The CDR3 region is CAWGGGAPKRETQYF. In DNA, the CDR3 is TGTGCCTGGGGAGGTGGGGCCCCCAAGAGGGAGACCCAGTACTTC.

The chain couples TRBV28 to TRBJ1-1; 9 bases align to TRBD1. CDR3 size: 15 residues. With 6 bases clipped from V and 1 base from J, the junction kept 6 bases outside the gene matches. Germline CDR1 is MDHEN and CDR2 is SYDVKM. In DNA form, the CDR3 reads TGTGCCAGCAGCCCAATGGACAGGGGGAACACTGAAGCTTTCTTT. This encodes CASSPMDRGNTEAFF.

The V and J genes are TRBV7-6 and TRBJ2-3; 7 positions agree with TRBD2. Germline V gives CDR1 SGHVS, CDR2 FNYEAQ. J was trimmed by 6 bases and V by 5 bases; bases with no gene match: 8. The CDR3 runs 14 residues. Written as DNA, the CDR3 is TGTGCCAGCAGCCAGACTAGCCCCTCGGATACGCAGTATTTT. Its translation is CASSQTSPSDTQYF.

The V call is TRBV14, the J call TRBJ1-3; possibly TRBD1 for D (5 bases). The CDR3 is 15 residues long. V lost 3 bases, J lost 8 bases, and 17 bases lay in between. The germline CDR1 and CDR2 sequences are SGHDN and FVKESK. Here the CDR3 reads CASSHLQDNLDTIYF. CDR3 nucleotide sequence: TGTGCCAGCAGCCACCTCCAGGACAATCTGGACACCATATATTTT.

The V gene is TRBV19, the J gene TRBJ1-4; 8 bases are a match to TRBD1. The CDR3 is 16 amino acids. CDR1 and CDR2 from the germline V gene are LNHDA and SQIVND (reference sequence). V trimming: 3 bases; J trimming: 4 bases; junction bases outside the gene matches: 7. CDR3 sequence (DNA): TGTGCCAGTAGTATTGGAAGGGACAGGAGTAATGAAAAACTGTTTTTT. It yields the protein CASSIGRDRSNEKLFF. The full variable domain, with the rest looked up from reference TRBV19 and TRBJ1-4, is DGGITQSPKYLFRKEGQNVTLSCEQNLNHDAMYWYRQDPGQGLRLIYYSQIVNDFQKGDIAEGYSVSREKKESFPLTVTSAQKNPTAFYLCASSIGRDRSNEKLFFGSGTQLSVL.

The V call is TRBV9, the J call TRBJ2-1; TRBD2 matches at 10 bases. J was trimmed by 8 bases and V by 5 bases; bases with no gene match: 4. The CDR3 contains 13 residues. In germline, CDR1 is SGDLS, CDR2 YYNGEE. This chain's CDR3 is CASRGTSEDEQFF. As DNA, the CDR3 is TGTGCCAGCAGAGGGACTAGCGAGGATGAGCAGTTCTTC.

The genes are TRBV19 and TRBJ2-7; D might be TRBD2 (5 bases). The CDR3 is made up of 14 amino acids. Per the germline V gene, CDR1 is LNHDA and CDR2 is SQIVND (reference sequence). Trimming took off 2 bases at V and 0 bases at J, with 8 bases between the two ends. DNA for the CDR3: TGTGCCAGTAGTATAAATGACTACTCCTACGAGCAGTACTTC. This gives the protein CASSINDYSYEQYF.

This chain links TRBV5-1 with TRBJ2-5; 11 bases fit TRBD2. The CDR3 is 15 residues long. The J segment lost 2 bases and the V segment lost 7 bases, leaving 7 bases of the junction unmatched. Germline assignment: CDR1 SGHRS and CDR2 YFSETQ. CDR3 nucleotides: TGCGCCAGCTCACCAACTAGCGGGGGTCAAGAGACCCAGTACTTC. Translating gives CASSPTSGGQETQYF.

The chain recombines TRBV10-1 with TRBJ1-6; the D is unclear. The V end was cut by 8 bases, the J end by 0 bases, with 8 bases between. Germline CDR1 reads WNHNN; CDR2 reads SYGVQD (reference sequence). This CDR3 is 14 amino acids long. CDR3 protein: CASAASSYNSPLHF. The CDR3 DNA reads as TGCGCCAGCGCTGCGAGCTCCTATAATTCACCCCTCCACTTT.

The rearrangement joins TRBV10-3 to TRBJ2-3; 13 nucleotides match TRBD2. The germline V gene has CDR1 ENHRY and CDR2 SYGVKD. The CDR3 consists of 16 residues. With 5 bases clipped from V and 3 bases from J, the junction kept 5 bases outside the gene matches. This chain's CDR3 is CAISQLAGGPTDTQYF. CDR3 DNA sequence: TGTGCCATCAGTCAACTAGCGGGAGGGCCGACAGATACGCAGTATTTT.

The gene calls are TRBV2 and TRBJ2-5; D gene unclear. CDR3 length: 12 residues. Germline V gene lookup returns CDR1 SNHLY and CDR2 FYNNEI. Trimming took off 8 bases at V and 5 bases at J, with 12 bases between the two ends. The CDR3 reads CASGGWVETQYF. The DNA of the CDR3 is TGTGCCAGCGGCGGCTGGGTGGAGACCCAGTACTTC. Complete variable domain (other parts from reference TRBV2 and TRBJ2-5): EPEVTQTPSHQVTQMGQEVILRCVPISNHLYFYWYRQILGQKVEFLVSFYNNEISEKSEIFDDQFSVERPDGSNFTLKIRSTKLEDSAMYFCASGGWVETQYFGPGTRLLVL.

V and J are TRBV11-3 and TRBJ1-1, with no clear D. This CDR3 spans 13 amino acids. Looked up from germline, CDR1 is SGHNT and CDR2 is YENEEA. V was clipped by 8 bases and J by 1 base, with 11 bases between them. CDR3 loop: CASGEDPNTEAFF. The CDR3 DNA reads TGTGCCAGCGGGGAGGACCCGAACACTGAAGCTTTCTTT.

This chain joins TRBV21-1 and TRBJ2-1; the table's D call, TRBD2, was not checked against the DNA. TRBV21-1 is marked as a pseudogene. There are 18 residues in the CDR3. As DNA, the CDR3 is TGTGCCAGCAGTCCGCCGGAGACTAGCGGGAACTCCTACAATGAGCAGTTCTTC. It specifies CASSPPETSGNSYNEQFF.

The gene calls are TRBV24-1 and TRBJ1-1; a possible D gene is TRBD1 (5 bases). This CDR3 comprises 13 residues. Germline V CDR1 and CDR2: KGHDR, SFDVKD. Trimming pared 7 bases from V and 0 bases from J, leaving 8 bases between. The CDR3: CATRGGMNTEAFF. The CDR3 DNA reads TGTGCCACCAGGGGGGGGATGAACACTGAAGCTTTCTTT.

The rearrangement links TRBV12-5 to TRBJ2-5; 8 bases fit TRBD1. V dropped 1 base and J dropped 5; count of bases not matched to a gene: 6. Germline V gene lookup returns CDR1 LGHNT and CDR2 FRNRAP. This CDR3 is built from 15 residues. The CDR3 sequence: CASGLGQGMLETQYF. CDR3 bases: TGTGCTAGTGGTTTGGGACAGGGGATGTTGGAGACCCAGTACTTC.

The chain employs TRBV5-1 and TRBJ2-7, with 9 bases that match TRBD1. The J segment lost 4 bases and the V segment lost 1 base, leaving 3 bases of the junction unmatched. Germline CDR1 reads SGHRS; CDR2 reads YFSETQ. This CDR3 region has 14 residues. The CDR3 protein is CASSLRDREYEQYF. The CDR3 region has the DNA TGCGCCAGCAGCTTGCGGGACAGGGAATACGAGCAGTACTTC.

The chain uses TRBV9 and TRBJ1-1; TRBD1 agrees at 7 bases. V dropped 4 bases and J dropped 1; count of bases not matched to a gene: 7. CDR1 and CDR2 from the germline V gene are SGDLS and YYNGEE. CDR3 length: 15 residues. This CDR3 is CASSTTDRANTEAFF. DNA for the CDR3: TGTGCCAGCAGCACAACCGACAGGGCGAACACTGAAGCTTTCTTT.

The chain has TRBV28 and TRBJ2-6, with a possible D match to TRBD1 (5 bases). CDR3 length: 19 residues. From germline, CDR1 is MDHEN and CDR2 SYDVKM. Trimming shortened V by 6 bases and J by 0 bases, and 21 bases separated the two germline ends. CDR3 bases: TGTGCCAGCAGGAAGGACACTAAGGTTTCTTACTCTGGGGCCAACGTCCTGACTTTC. Translation: CASRKDTKVSYSGANVLTF.